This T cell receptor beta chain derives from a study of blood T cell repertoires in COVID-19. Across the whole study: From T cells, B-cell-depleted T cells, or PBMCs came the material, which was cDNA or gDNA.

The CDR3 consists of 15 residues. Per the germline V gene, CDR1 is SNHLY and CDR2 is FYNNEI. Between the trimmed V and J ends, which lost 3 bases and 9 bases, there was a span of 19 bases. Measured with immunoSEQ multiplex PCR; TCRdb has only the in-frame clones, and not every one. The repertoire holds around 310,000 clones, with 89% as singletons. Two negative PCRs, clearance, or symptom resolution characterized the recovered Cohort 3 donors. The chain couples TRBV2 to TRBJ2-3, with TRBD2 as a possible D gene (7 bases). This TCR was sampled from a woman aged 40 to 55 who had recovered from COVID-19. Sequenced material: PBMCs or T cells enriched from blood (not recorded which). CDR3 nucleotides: TGTGCCAGCAGTGAGGCGGGGGCCCCGGCGGAGACGCAGTATTTT. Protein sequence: CASSEAGAPAETQYF. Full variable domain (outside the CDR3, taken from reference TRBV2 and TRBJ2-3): EPEVTQTPSHQVTQMGQEVILRCVPISNHLYFYWYRQILGQKVEFLVSFYNNEISEKSEIFDDQFSVERPDGSNFTLKIRSTKLEDSAMYFCASSEAGAPAETQYFGPGTRLTVL.